This TCR beta chain was recorded in a study of blood T cell repertoires in COVID-19. Germline V gene lookup returns CDR1 SGHRS and CDR2 YFSETQ. The ends lost 0 bases at V and 5 bases at J; junction bases unmatched: 11. The CDR3 is made up of 18 amino acids. This table comes from immunoSEQ multiplex PCR, and its TCRdb copy is limited to in-frame clones, with some not included. Of some 210,000 clones listed, 81% are singletons. The genes are TRBV5-1 and TRBJ2-5, with 12 bases that match TRBD2. What was sequenced was PBMCs or T cells enriched from blood (not recorded which). The sequence derives from a man aged 35 to 55 who had recovered from COVID-19. CDR3 in DNA: TGCGCCAGCAGCTTGGCTTTAACTAGCGGGGGGTTTGTGGAGACCCAGTACTTC. It is translated as CASSLALTSGGFVETQYF. The entire variable domain, with the rest obtained from reference TRBV5-1 and TRBJ2-5, is as follows: KAGVTQTPRYLIKTRGQQVTLSCSPISGHRSVSWYQQTPGQGLQFLFEYFSETQRNKGNFPGRFSGRQFSNSRSEMNVSTLELGDSALYLCASSLALTSGGFVETQYFGPGTRLLVL.